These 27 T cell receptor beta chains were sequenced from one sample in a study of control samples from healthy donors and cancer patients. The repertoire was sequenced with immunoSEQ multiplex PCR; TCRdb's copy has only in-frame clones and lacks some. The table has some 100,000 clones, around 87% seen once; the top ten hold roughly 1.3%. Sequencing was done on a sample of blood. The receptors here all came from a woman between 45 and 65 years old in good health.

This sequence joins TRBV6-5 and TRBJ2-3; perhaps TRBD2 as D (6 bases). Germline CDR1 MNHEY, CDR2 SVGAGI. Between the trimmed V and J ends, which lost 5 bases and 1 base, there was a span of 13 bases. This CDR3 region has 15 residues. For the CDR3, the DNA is TGTGCCAGCAGTCAACTAGCCTCCGGCACAGATACGCAGTATTTT. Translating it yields CASSQLASGTDTQYF.

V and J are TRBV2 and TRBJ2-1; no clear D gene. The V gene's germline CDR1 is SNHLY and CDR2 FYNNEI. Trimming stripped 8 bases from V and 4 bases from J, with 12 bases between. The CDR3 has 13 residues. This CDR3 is CASGSDTYNEQFF. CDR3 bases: TGTGCCAGCGGCAGCGACACTTACAATGAGCAGTTCTTC.

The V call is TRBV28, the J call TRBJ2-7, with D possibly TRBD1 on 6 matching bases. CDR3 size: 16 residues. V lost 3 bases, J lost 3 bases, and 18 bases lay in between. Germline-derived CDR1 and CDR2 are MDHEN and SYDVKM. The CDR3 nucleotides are TGTGCCAGCAGTTTTGCCCTTACAGGGTTCATCTACGAGCAGTACTTC. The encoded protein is CASSFALTGFIYEQYF.

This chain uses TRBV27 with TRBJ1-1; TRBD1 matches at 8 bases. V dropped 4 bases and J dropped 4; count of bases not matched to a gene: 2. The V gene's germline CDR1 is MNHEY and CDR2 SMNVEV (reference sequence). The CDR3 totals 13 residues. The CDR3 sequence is CASSYTGGTEAFF. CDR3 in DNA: TGTGCCAGCAGTTATACAGGGGGCACTGAAGCTTTCTTT.

The CDR3 loop reads CASSLGRADSPLHF. The CDR3 DNA reads TGTGCCAGCAGTTTAGGCAGGGCTGATTCACCCCTCCACTTT. V is TRBV28 and J is TRBJ1-6, with TRBD1 as a possible D gene (5 bases). CDR1 is MDHEN and CDR2 is SYDVKM in the germline V gene. V lost 2 bases and J 8 bases, leaving 10 bases between the germline ends. The CDR3 contains 14 residues.

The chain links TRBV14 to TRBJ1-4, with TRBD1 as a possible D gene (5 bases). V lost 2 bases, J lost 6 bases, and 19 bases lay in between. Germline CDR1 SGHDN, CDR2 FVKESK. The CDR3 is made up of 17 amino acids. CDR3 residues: CASSQPKSDRVDEKLFF. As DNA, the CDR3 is TGTGCCAGCAGCCAACCAAAATCCGACAGAGTAGATGAAAAACTGTTTTTT.

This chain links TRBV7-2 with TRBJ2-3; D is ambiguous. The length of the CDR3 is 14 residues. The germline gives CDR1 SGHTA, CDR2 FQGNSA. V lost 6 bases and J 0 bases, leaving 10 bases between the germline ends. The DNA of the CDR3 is TGTGCCAGCAGACCCCCAGGAAGCACAGATACGCAGTATTTT. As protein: CASRPPGSTDTQYF. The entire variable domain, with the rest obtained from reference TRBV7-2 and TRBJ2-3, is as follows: GAGVSQSPSNKVTEKGKDVELRCDPISGHTALYWYRQSLGQGLEFLIYFQGNSAPDKSGLPSDRFSAERTGGSVSTLTIQRTQQEDSAVYLCASRPPGSTDTQYFGPGTRLTVL.

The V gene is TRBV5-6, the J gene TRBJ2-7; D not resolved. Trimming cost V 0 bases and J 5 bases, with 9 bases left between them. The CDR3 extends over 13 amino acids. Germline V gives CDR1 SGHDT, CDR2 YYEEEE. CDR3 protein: CASSLAPGNEQYF. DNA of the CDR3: TGTGCCAGCAGCTTGGCGCCAGGCAACGAGCAGTACTTC.

The CDR3 bases are TGCGCCAGCAGCCGGCAGGGGGGCGGAAACACCATATATTTT. This translates into CASSRQGGGNTIYF. The chain carries TRBV5-1 and TRBJ1-3; 7 bases are shared with TRBD1. The CDR3 totals 14 residues. J gave up 4 bases and V 4 bases, and 5 bases lay outside the gene matches. From germline, CDR1 is SGHRS and CDR2 YFSETQ.

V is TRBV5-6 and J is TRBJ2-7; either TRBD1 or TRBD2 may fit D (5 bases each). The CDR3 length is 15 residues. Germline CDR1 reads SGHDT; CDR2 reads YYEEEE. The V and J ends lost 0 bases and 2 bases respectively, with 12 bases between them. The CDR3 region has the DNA TGTGCCAGCAGCTTGGGGGGCGGGCGGCCCTACGAGCAGTACTTC. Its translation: CASSLGGGRPYEQYF.

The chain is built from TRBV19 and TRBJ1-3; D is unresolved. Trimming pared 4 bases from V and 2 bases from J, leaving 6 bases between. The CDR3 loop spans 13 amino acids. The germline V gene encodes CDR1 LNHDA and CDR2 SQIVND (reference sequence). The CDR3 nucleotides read TGTGCCAGTAGTACAACTCCTGGAAACACCATATATTTT. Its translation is CASSTTPGNTIYF.

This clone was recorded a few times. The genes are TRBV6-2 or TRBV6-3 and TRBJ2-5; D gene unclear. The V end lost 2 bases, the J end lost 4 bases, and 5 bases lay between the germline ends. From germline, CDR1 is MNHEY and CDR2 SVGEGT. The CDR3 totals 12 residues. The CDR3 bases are TGTGCCAGCAGTTACCGGCGAGAGACCCAGTACTTC. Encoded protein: CASSYRRETQYF.

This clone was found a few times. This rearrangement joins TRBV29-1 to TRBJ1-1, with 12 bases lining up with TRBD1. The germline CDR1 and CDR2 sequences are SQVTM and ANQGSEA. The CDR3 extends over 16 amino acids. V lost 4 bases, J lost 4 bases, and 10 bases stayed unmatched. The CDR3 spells CSVGGTGGVGLTEAFF. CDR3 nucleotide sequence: TGCAGCGTTGGGGGGACAGGGGGCGTCGGTCTCACTGAAGCTTTCTTT.

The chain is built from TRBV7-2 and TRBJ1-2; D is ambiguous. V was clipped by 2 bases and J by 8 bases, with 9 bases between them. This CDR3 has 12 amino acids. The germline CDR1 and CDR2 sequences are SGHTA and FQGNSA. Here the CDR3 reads CASSLRQYGYTF. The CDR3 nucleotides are TGTGCCAGCAGCTTAAGGCAGTACGGCTACACCTTC.

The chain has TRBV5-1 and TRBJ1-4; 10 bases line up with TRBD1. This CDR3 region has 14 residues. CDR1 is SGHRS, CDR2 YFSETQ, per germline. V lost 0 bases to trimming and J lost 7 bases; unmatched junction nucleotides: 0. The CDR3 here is CASSLGTGGEKLFF. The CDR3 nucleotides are TGCGCCAGCAGCTTGGGGACAGGGGGTGAAAAACTGTTTTTT. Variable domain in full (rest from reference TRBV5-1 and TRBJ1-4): KAGVTQTPRYLIKTRGQQVTLSCSPISGHRSVSWYQQTPGQGLQFLFEYFSETQRNKGNFPGRFSGRQFSNSRSEMNVSTLELGDSALYLCASSLGTGGEKLFFGSGTQLSVL.

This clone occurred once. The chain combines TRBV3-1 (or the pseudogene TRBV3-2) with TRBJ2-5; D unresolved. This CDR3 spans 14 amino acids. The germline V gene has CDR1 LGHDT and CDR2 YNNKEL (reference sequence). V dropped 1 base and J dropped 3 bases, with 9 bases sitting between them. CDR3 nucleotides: TGTGCCAGCAGCCAAGGACTCCGAAAAGAGACCCAGTACTTC. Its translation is CASSQGLRKETQYF.

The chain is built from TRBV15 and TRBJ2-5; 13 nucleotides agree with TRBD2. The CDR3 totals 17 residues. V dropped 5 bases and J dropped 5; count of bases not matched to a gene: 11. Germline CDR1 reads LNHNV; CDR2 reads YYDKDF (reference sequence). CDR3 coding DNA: TGTGCCACCAGCCACCGGACTAGCGGGAGAAGGGTGGAGACCCAGTACTTC. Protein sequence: CATSHRTSGRRVETQYF.

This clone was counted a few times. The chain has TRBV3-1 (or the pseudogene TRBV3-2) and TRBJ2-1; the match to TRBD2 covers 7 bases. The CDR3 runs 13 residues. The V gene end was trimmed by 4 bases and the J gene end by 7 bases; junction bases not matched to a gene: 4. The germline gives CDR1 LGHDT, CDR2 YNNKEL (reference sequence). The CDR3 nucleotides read TGTGCCAGCAGCCGGACTAGAGGTAATGAGCAGTTCTTC. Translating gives CASSRTRGNEQFF.

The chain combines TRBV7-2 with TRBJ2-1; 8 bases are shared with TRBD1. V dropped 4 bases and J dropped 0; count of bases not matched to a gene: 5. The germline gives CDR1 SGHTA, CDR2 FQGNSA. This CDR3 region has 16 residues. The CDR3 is CASSYQGASSYNEQFF. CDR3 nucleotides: TGTGCCAGCAGCTACCAGGGGGCAAGCTCCTACAATGAGCAGTTCTTC.

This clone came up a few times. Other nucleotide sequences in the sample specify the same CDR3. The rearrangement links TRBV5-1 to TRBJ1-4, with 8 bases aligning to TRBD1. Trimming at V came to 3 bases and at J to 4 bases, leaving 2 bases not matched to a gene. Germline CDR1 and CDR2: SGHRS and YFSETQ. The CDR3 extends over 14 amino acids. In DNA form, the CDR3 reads TGCGCCAGCAGCTCGACAGGGGTTAATGAAAAACTGTTTTTT. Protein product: CASSSTGVNEKLFF.

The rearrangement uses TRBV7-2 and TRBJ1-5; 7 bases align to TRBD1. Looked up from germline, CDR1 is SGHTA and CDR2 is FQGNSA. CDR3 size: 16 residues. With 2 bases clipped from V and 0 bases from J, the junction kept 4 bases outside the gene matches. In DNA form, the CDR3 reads TGTGCCAGCAGCTTAAAGGGGGCCAATAGCAATCAGCCCCAGCATTTT. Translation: CASSLKGANSNQPQHF.

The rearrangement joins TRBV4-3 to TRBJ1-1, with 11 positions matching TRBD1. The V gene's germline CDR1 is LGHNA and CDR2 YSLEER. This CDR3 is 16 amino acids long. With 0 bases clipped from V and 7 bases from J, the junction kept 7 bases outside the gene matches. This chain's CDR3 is CASSQDLRTGGREAFF. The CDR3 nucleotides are TGCGCCAGCAGCCAAGATCTGAGGACAGGGGGCCGTGAAGCTTTCTTT.

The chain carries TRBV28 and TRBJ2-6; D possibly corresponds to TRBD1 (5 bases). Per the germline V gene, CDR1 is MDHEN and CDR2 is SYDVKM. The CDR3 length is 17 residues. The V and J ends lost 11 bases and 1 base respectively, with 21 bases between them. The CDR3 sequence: CASGQFSLASGANVLTF. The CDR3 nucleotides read TGTGCCTCAGGGCAGTTCAGCCTTGCGTCTGGGGCCAACGTCCTGACTTTC.

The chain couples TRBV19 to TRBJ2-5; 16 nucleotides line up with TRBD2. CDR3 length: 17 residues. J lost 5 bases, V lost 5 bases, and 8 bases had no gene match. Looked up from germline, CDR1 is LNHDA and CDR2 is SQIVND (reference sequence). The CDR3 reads CASSGGTSGRVGETQYF. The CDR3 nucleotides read TGTGCCAGTAGTGGAGGGACTAGCGGGAGGGTGGGGGAGACCCAGTACTTC.

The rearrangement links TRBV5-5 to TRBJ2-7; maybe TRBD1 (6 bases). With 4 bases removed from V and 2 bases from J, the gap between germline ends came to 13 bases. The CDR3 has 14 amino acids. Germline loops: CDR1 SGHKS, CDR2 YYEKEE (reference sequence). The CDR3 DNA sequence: TGTGCCAGCAGCCACGACAGGCCACCCTACGAGCAGTACTTC. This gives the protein CASSHDRPPYEQYF.

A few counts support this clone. CDR3 amino acids: CASSSSDGAGEKLFF. CDR3 in DNA: TGCGCCAGCAGCTCCTCGGACGGAGCGGGTGAAAAACTGTTTTTT. This chain connects TRBV5-1 to TRBJ1-4, with D hard to call. This CDR3 has 15 amino acids. Trimming took 3 bases from V and 7 from J, leaving 16 bases between them. From germline, CDR1 is SGHRS and CDR2 YFSETQ.

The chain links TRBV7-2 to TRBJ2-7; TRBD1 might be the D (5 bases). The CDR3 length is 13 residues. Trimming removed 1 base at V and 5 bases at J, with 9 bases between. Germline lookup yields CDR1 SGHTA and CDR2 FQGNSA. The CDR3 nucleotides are TGTGCCAGCAGCTTAGTGGGCAGGGACGAGCAGTACTTC. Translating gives CASSLVGRDEQYF. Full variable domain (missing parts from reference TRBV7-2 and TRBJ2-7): GAGVSQSPSNKVTEKGKDVELRCDPISGHTALYWYRQSLGQGLEFLIYFQGNSAPDKSGLPSDRFSAERTGGSVSTLTIQRTQQEDSAVYLCASSLVGRDEQYFGPGTRLTVT.